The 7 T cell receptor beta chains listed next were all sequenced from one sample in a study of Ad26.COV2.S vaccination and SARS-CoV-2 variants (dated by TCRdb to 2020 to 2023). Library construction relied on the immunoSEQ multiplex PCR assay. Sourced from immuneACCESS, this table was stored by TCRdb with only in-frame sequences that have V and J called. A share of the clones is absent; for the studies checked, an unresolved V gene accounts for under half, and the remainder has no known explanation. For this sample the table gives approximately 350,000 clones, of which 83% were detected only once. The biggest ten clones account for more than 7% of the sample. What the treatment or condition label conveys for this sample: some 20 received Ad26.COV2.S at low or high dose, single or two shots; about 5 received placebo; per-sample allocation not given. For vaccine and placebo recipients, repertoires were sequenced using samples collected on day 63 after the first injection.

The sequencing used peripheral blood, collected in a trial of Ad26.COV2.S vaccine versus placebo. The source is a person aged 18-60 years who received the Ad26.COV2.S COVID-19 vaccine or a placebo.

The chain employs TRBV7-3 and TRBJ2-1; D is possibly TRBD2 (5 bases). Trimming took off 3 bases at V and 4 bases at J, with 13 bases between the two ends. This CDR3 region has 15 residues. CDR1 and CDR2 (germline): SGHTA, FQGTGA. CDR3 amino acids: CASSFRRADYNEQFF. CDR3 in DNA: TGTGCCAGCAGCTTCCGGCGGGCGGATTACAATGAGCAGTTCTTC.

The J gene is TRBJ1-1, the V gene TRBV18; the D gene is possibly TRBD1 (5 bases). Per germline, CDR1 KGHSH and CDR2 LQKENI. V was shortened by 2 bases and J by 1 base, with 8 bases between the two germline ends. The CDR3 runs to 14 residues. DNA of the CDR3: TGTGCCAGCTCACCAATGGGGGGGAACACTGAAGCTTTCTTT. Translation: CASSPMGGNTEAFF.

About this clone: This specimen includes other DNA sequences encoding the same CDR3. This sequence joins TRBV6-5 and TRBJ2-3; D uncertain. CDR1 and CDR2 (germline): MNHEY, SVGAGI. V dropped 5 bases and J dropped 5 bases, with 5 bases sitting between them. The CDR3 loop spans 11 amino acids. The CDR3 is CASSLGDTQYF. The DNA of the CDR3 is TGTGCCAGCAGTCTGGGAGATACGCAGTATTTT.

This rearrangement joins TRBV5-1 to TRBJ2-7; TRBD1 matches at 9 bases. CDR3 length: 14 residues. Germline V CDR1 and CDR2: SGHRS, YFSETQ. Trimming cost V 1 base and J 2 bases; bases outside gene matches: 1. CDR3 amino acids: CASSLTGGAYEQYF. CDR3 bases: TGCGCCAGCAGCTTGACAGGGGGCGCCTACGAGCAGTACTTC.

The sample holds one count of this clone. CDR3 sequence (DNA): TGTGCCAGCAGTTTTGGACTAGCGGTCGGAGGGGATACGCAGTATTTT. Amino acid sequence: CASSFGLAVGGDTQYF. The rearrangement joins TRBV6-5 to TRBJ2-3; 10 positions agree with TRBD2. Unmatched junction bases numbered 10, after V lost 4 bases and J lost 6 bases. This CDR3 comprises 16 residues. CDR1 and CDR2 (germline): MNHEY, SVGAGI.

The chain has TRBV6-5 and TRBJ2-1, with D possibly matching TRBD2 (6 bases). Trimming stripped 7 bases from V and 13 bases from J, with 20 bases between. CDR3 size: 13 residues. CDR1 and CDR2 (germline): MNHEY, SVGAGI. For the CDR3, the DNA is TGTGCCAGCACCCCCGCGGGACTGGAATTCCAGTTCTTC. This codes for CASTPAGLEFQFF.

CDR3 sequence (DNA): TGTGCCAGCAGCTTGACGGAAAACACCATATATTTT. Residues: CASSLTENTIYF. The rearrangement uses TRBV11-3 and TRBJ1-3; no reliable D call. Germline V CDR1 and CDR2: SGHNT, YENEEA. Trimming took off 3 bases at V and 6 bases at J, with 6 bases between the two ends. The CDR3 runs to 12 residues.